Detailed here is one T cell receptor (beta chain). The data are from a study of blood T cell repertoires in COVID-19. Study background: The United States, Italy and Spain supplied acute and convalescent COVID-19 samples.

Per germline, CDR1 WNHNN and CDR2 SYGVQD (reference sequence). The CDR3 length is 15 residues. V trimming: 0 bases; J trimming: 3 bases; junction bases outside the gene matches: 5. Sequencing used immunoSEQ multiplex PCR; TCRdb keeps in-frame clones, though not all of them. In the table there are roughly 100,000 clones, roughly three quarters of which are singletons. The source of this sequence is a woman of 80 years or more with acute or convalescent COVID-19. This chain joins TRBV10-1 and TRBJ2-7; 7 positions agree with TRBD1. The sample taken for sequencing was peripheral blood. CDR3 protein: CASSESRDRDYEQYF. CDR3 nucleotides: TGCGCCAGCAGTGAGTCCCGAGACAGGGACTACGAGCAGTACTTC.